The sample holds one count of the clone carrying this TCR beta chain. The Seattle patients, enrolled during active infection, were followed longitudinally. The data were taken from a study of blood T cell repertoires in COVID-19. Looking at the study overall: Material from acute and convalescent COVID-19 was sourced from the United States, Italy and Spain. In each case, the material was cDNA or gDNA derived from T cells, B-cell-depleted T cells, or PBMCs.

Original processing notes: The assay estimated nucleated cells by amplifying reference gene primers. Generated by immunoSEQ multiplex PCR, the TCRdb table keeps only in-frame clones and is missing some. The DNA was the basis for D and trimming; V, J and clone size are from that table. The sample contains nearly 250,000 clones, roughly 86% of which appear only once. The CDR3 covers 14 residues. Germline V lookup: CDR1 SGHVS, CDR2 FQNEAQ. The V gene lost 2 bases and the J gene lost 8 bases, with 13 bases spanning the gap. The sequence derives from a woman aged 80 or over with COVID-19, enrolled during active disease. The chain joins TRBV7-8 to TRBJ2-1, with TRBD1 as a possible D gene (5 bases). The sample consisted of peripheral blood. For the CDR3, the DNA is TGTGCCAGCAGCTTACGTAGGGGAACCGATGAGCAGTTCTTC. Translation gives CASSLRRGTDEQFF.